The text below deals with one T cell receptor (beta chain). The antigen remains unidentified. This sample stems from a study of OX40 agonist ivuxolimab in advanced cancers. Study-wide context: The patients received agonistic anti-OX40 (CD134) antibody ivuxolimab. Broader study findings: No determination was made of the antigen specificity of the expanded peripheral T cells. At doses 0.1 to 3.0 mg/kg, CD4+ and CD8+ clones expanded. Average numbers of expanded clones were greater in CD8+ T cells than in CD4+.

V lost 1 base and J lost 4; bases outside the gene matches: 8. This CDR3 is built from 16 residues. Germline V gene sequence: CDR1 MNHNS, CDR2 SASEGT. TCRdb keeps only in-frame clones here, not all; method: immunoSEQ multiplex PCR. In the table there are almost 85,000 clones, about 93% of which are singletons. Specimen: CD4+ or CD8+ T cells sorted from blood, collected in a trial of the OX40 agonist ivuxolimab. The TCR comes from an adult with an advanced solid tumor such as melanoma, head and neck, liver or kidney cancer. The chain couples TRBV6-1 to TRBJ1-1, with 8 bases that match TRBD1. The CDR3 nucleotides are TGTGCCAGCAGTGAAGATCGGGGGACAGGAAGCACTGAAGCTTTCTTT. Its translation is CASSEDRGTGSTEAFF.